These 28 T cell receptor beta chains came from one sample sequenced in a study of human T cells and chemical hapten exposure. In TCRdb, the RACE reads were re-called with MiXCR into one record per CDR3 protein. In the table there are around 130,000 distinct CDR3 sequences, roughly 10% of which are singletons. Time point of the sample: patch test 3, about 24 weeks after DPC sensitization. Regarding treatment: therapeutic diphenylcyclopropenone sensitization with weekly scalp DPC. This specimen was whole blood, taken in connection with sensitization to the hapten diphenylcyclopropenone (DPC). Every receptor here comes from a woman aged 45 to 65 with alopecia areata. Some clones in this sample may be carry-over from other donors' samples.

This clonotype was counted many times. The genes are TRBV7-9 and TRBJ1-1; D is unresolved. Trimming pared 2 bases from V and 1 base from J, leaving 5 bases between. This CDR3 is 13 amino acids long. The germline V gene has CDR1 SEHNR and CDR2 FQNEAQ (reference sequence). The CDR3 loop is CASSLTANTEAFF. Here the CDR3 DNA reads TGTGCCAGCAGCTTAACTGCGAACACTGAAGCTTTCTTT.

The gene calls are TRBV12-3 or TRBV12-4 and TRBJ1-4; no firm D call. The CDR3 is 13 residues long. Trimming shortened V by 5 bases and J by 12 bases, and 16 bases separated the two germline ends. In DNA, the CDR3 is TGTGCCAGCAGTCTATCAGTTTCGAGGGAACTGTTTTTT. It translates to CASSLSVSRELFF.

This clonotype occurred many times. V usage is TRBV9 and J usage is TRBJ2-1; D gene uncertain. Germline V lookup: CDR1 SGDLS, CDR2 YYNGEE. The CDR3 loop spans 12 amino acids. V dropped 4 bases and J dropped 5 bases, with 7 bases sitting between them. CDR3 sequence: CASSPENNEQFF. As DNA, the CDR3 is TGTGCCAGCAGCCCTGAAAACAATGAGCAGTTCTTC.

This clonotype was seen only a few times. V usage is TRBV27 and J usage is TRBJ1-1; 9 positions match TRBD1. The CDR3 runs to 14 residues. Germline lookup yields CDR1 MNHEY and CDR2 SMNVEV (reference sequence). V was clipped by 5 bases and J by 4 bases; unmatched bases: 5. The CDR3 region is CASSAMTGGTEAFF. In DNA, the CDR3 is TGTGCCAGCAGTGCAATGACAGGGGGCACTGAAGCTTTCTTT.

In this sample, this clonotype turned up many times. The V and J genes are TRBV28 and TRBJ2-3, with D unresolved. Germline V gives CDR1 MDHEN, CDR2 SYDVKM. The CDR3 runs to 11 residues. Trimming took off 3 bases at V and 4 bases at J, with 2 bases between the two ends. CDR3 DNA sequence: TGTGCCAGCAGTTTGTCAGATACGCAGTATTTT. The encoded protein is CASSLSDTQYF.

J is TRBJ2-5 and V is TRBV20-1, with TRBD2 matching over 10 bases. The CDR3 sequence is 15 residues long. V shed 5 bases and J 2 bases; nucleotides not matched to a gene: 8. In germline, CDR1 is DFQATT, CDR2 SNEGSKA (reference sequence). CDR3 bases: TGCAGTGCTGGGGGAACTAGCGGGGTTCAAGAGACCCAGTACTTC. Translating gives CSAGGTSGVQETQYF.

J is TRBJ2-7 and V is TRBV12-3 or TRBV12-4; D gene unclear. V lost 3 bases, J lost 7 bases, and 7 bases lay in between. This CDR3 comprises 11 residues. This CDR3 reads CASSLGLEQYF. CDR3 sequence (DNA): TGTGCCAGCAGTTTGGGATTGGAGCAGTACTTC.

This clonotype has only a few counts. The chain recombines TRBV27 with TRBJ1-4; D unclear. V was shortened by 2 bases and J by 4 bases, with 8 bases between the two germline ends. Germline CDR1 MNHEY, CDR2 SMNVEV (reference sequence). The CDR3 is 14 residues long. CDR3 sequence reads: CASSLGGINEKLFF. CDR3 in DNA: TGTGCCAGCAGTTTAGGAGGGATTAATGAAAAACTGTTTTTT.

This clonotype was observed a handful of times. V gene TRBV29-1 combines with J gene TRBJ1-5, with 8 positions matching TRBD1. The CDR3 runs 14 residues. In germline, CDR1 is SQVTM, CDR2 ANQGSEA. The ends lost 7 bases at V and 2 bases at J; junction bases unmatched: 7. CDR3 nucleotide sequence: TGCAGCGCTGGCCAGGGACAGGGCAATCAGCCCCAGCATTTT. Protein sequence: CSAGQGQGNQPQHF.

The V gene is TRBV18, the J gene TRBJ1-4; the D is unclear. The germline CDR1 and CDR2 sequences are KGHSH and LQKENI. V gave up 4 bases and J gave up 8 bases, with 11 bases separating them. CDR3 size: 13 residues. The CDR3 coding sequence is TGTGCCAGCTCACTCGACGCTTACGAAAAACTGTTTTTT. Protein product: CASSLDAYEKLFF.

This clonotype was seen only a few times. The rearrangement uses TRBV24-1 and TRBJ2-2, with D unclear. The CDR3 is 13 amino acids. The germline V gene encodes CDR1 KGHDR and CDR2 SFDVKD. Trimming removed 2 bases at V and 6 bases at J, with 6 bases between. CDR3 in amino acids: CATSDSPPGELFF. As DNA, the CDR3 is TGTGCCACCAGTGATTCCCCGCCCGGGGAGCTGTTTTTT.

CDR3 sequence reads: CASSLMGRGDTQYF. In nucleotides, the CDR3 is TGTGCCAGCAGTTTAATGGGACGGGGCGATACGCAGTATTTT. The chain combines TRBV6-6 with TRBJ2-3; D possibly matches TRBD1 or TRBD2 (5 bases each). V lost 4 bases and J 6 bases, leaving 14 bases between the germline ends. From germline, CDR1 is MNHNY and CDR2 SVGAGI (reference sequence). The CDR3 length is 14 residues.

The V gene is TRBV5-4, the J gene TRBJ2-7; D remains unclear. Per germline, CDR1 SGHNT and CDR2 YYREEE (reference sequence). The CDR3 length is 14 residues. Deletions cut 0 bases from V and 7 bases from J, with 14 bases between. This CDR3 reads CASSLEGPLVEQYF. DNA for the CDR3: TGTGCCAGCAGCTTGGAGGGCCCCCTAGTAGAGCAGTACTTC.

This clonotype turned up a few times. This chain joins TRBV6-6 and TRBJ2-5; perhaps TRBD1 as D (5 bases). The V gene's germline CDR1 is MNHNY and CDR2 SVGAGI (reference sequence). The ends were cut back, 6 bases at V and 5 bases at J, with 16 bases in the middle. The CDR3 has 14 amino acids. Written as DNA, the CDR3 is TGTGCCAGCAGCAGATCAGGGTCAGGGGAGACCCAGTACTTC. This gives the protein CASSRSGSGETQYF.

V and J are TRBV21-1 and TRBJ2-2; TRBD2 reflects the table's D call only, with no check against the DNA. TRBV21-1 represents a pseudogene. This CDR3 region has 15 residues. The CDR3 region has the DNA TGTGCCAGCAGCAGCGGGGGGGCCGACACCTGGGAGCTGTTTTTT. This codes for CASSSGGADTWELFF.

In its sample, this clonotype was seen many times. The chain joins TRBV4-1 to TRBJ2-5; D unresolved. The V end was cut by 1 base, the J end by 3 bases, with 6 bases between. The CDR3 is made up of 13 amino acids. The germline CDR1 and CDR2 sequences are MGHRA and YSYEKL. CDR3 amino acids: CASSQGGEETQYF. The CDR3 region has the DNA TGCGCCAGCAGCCAAGGCGGTGAAGAGACCCAGTACTTC.

The CDR3 region is CASSVEGTSVNNEQFF. DNA for the CDR3: TGTGCCAGCAGCGTAGAAGGGACTAGCGTCAACAATGAGCAGTTCTTC. J is TRBJ2-1 and V is TRBV9; 10 bases are shared with TRBD2. The V segment lost 0 bases and the J segment 5 bases; nucleotides outside the gene matches: 5. Germline lookup yields CDR1 SGDLS and CDR2 YYNGEE. CDR3 length: 16 amino acids.

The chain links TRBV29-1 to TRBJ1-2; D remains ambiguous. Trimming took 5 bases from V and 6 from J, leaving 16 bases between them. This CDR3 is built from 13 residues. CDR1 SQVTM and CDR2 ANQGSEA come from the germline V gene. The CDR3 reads CSVSLAGGDGYTF. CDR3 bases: TGCAGCGTTTCCCTCGCGGGAGGCGATGGCTACACCTTC.

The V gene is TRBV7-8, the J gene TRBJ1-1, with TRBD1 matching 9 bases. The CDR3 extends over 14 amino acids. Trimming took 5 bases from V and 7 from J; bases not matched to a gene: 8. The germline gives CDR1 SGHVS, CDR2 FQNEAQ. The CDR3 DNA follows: TGTGCCAGCAGCAACCGACAGGGGGAAGGTGAAGCTTTCTTT. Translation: CASSNRQGEGEAFF.

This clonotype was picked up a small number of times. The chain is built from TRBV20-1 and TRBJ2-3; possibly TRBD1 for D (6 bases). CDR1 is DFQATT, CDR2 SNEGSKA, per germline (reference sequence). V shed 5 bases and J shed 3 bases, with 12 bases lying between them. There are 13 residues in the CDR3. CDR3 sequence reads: CSAGLQGTDTQYF. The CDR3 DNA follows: TGCAGTGCTGGATTACAGGGTACAGATACGCAGTATTTT.

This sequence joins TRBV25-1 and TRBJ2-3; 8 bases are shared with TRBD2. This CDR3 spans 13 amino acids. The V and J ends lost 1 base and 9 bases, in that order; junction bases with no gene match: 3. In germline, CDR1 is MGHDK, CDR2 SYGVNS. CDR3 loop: CASSESGLATQYF. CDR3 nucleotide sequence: TGTGCCAGCAGTGAATCCGGACTAGCCACGCAGTATTTT.

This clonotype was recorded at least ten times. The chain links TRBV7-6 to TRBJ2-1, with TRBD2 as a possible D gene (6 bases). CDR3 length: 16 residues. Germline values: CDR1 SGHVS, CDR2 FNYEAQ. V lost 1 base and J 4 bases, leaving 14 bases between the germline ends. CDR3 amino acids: CASSLEVGLLYNEQFF. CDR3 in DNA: TGTGCCAGCAGCTTAGAGGTGGGACTGCTGTACAATGAGCAGTTCTTC.

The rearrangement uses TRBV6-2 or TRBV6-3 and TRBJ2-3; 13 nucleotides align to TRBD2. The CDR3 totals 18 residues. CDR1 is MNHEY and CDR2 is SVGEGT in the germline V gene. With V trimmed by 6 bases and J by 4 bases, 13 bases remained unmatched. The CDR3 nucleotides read TGTGCCAGCAGCTCTTACAGTGGACTAGCGGGAGTTGCAGATACGCAGTATTTT. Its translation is CASSSYSGLAGVADTQYF.

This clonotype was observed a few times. The CDR3 sequence: CASSTWGKGTTEAFF. CDR3 DNA sequence: TGTGCCAGCAGCACATGGGGTAAGGGTACCACTGAAGCTTTCTTT. The gene calls are TRBV6-5 and TRBJ1-1; D is uncertain. Deletions cut 6 bases from V and 4 bases from J, with 18 bases between. The CDR3 is 15 amino acids. Germline CDR1 is MNHEY and CDR2 is SVGAGI.

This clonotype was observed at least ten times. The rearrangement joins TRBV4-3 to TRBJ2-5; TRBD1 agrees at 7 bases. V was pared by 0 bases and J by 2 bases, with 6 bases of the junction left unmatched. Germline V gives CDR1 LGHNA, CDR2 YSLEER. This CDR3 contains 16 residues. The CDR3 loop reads CASSQDEGQLQETQYF. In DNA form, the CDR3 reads TGCGCCAGCAGCCAAGATGAGGGACAGCTTCAAGAGACCCAGTACTTC.

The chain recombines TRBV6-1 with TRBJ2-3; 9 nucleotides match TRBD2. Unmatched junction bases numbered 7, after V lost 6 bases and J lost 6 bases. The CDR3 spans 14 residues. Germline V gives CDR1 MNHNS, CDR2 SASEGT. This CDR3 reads CASRTAGGRDTQYF. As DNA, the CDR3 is TGTGCCAGCAGAACGGCGGGGGGGCGCGATACGCAGTATTTT.

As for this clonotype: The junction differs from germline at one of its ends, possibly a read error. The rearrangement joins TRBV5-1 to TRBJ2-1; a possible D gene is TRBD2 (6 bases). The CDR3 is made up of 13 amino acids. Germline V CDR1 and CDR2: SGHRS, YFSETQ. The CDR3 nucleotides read TGCGCCGGCAGCTTGGTAATGGCGGGGTCCCAGTTCTTC. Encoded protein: CAGSLVMAGSQFF.

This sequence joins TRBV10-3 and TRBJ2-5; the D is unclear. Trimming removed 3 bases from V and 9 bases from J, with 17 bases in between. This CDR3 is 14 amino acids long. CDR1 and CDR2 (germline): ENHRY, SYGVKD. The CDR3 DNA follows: TGTGCCATCAGTGATTCCTCTGGTTCCAAGGCCCAGTACTTC. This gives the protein CAISDSSGSKAQYF.